One and the same sample provided the 8 T cell receptor beta chains below, sequenced in a study of cytomegalovirus exposure and HLA in healthy donors. Researchers ran the PCR with 60 Vbeta and 13 Jbeta primers. Generated by immunoSEQ multiplex PCR, the TCRdb table keeps only in-frame clones and is missing some. The sample records approximately 240,000 clones, around 89% being singletons. The sequencing sample was made of PBMCs. These TCRs come from a woman aged 18-35 years in good health and CMV-seronegative.

The rearrangement joins TRBV5-6 to TRBJ2-1; D call uncertain. Germline CDR1 SGHDT, CDR2 YYEEEE. CDR3 length: 18 amino acids. Trimming left V 0 bases short and J 4 bases short, with 20 bases between. This chain's CDR3 is CASSLDPAAYNYYNEQFF. CDR3 nucleotides: TGTGCCAGCAGCTTGGACCCCGCTGCCTATAACTATTACAATGAGCAGTTCTTC.

V and J are TRBV13 and TRBJ2-4; 12 bases line up with TRBD1. CDR1 PRHDT and CDR2 FYEKMQ come from the germline V gene (reference sequence). The V segment lost 5 bases and the J segment 7 bases; nucleotides outside the gene matches: 12. The CDR3 totals 17 residues. Here the CDR3 reads CASSAAGQGAPANIQYF. The CDR3 DNA is TGTGCCAGCAGCGCGGCGGGACAGGGGGCGCCGGCCAACATTCAGTACTTC.

J is TRBJ2-1 and V is TRBV4-1; tentatively, D is TRBD1 (6 bases). CDR3 size: 14 residues. Germline-derived CDR1 and CDR2 are MGHRA and YSYEKL. Trimming removed 6 bases at V and 7 bases at J, with 16 bases between. This chain's CDR3 is CASRVIRGRNEQFF. The CDR3 region has the DNA TGCGCCAGCAGGGTTATCAGGGGCCGAAATGAGCAGTTCTTC.

The rearrangement links TRBV15 to TRBJ1-3; possible D gene TRBD1, 6 bases. The germline V gene has CDR1 LNHNV and CDR2 YYDKDF (reference sequence). CDR3 size: 13 residues. Trimming took off 3 bases at V and 4 bases at J, with 7 bases between the two ends. This CDR3 reads CATSRDSGNTIYF. The CDR3 DNA reads TGTGCCACCAGCAGGGACAGCGGAAACACCATATATTTT.

The J gene is TRBJ1-2, the V gene TRBV29-1; 7 positions agree with TRBD1. Looked up from germline, CDR1 is SQVTM and CDR2 is ANQGSEA. The CDR3 is made up of 13 amino acids. CDR3 nucleotide sequence: TGCATCGTCGGACAGGCCGTCAACTATGGCTACACCTTC. Amino acids: CIVGQAVNYGYTF. The whole variable domain, remainder taken from reference TRBV29-1 and TRBJ1-2, is SAVISQKPSRDICQRGTSLTIQCQVDSQVTMMFWYRQQPGQSLTLIATANQGSEATYESGFVIDKFPISRPNLTFSTLTVSNMSPEDSSIYLCIVGQAVNYGYTFGSGTRLTVV.

The rearrangement joins TRBV10-3 to TRBJ2-1; D gene unclear. The ends were cut back, 4 bases at V and 1 base at J, with 8 bases in the middle. This CDR3 region has 14 residues. CDR1 and CDR2 (germline): ENHRY, SYGVKD. The CDR3: CAISGELSYNEQFF. The CDR3, as DNA: TGTGCCATCAGTGGAGAGTTATCCTACAATGAGCAGTTCTTC.

The J gene is TRBJ1-4, the V gene TRBV5-1, with D tentatively TRBD1 (6 bases). V dropped 4 bases and J dropped 7 bases, with 17 bases sitting between them. There are 15 residues in the CDR3. Germline CDR1 reads SGHRS; CDR2 reads YFSETQ. The DNA for the CDR3 is TGCGCCAGCAGCGGGGGACACCAGGCGGGTGAAAAACTGTTTTTT. As protein: CASSGGHQAGEKLFF.

This chain uses TRBV18 with TRBJ2-7; D remains ambiguous. Germline-derived CDR1 and CDR2 are KGHSH and LQKENI. The CDR3 is 12 amino acids. V gave up 6 bases and J gave up 2 bases, with 8 bases separating them. CDR3 loop: CASSLEPYEQYF. As DNA, the CDR3 is TGTGCCAGCTCTCTAGAACCCTACGAGCAGTACTTC.